These 15 T cell receptor beta chains were all obtained from the same sample, sequenced in a study of blood T cell repertoires in COVID-19. Only in-frame clones appear in the TCRdb table, and some are missing; sequencing was by immunoSEQ multiplex PCR. The table includes around 300,000 clones, about four fifths detected once. The sequencing input was peripheral blood. These receptors were collected from a woman aged 45-59 years who had recovered from COVID-19.

This chain links TRBV28 with TRBJ2-7, with TRBD1 matching over 9 bases. There are 15 residues in the CDR3. J was trimmed by 4 bases and V by 4 bases; bases with no gene match: 8. The germline V gene has CDR1 MDHEN and CDR2 SYDVKM. CDR3 in amino acids: CASSSGQGLRYEQYF. The CDR3 DNA sequence: TGTGCCAGCAGTTCGGGACAGGGACTCCGGTACGAGCAGTACTTC.

This clone was seen only a few times. The chain employs TRBV12-3 or TRBV12-4 and TRBJ2-3, with D unresolved. The CDR3 sequence is 12 residues long. The V gene lost 3 bases and the J gene lost 4 bases, with 5 bases spanning the gap. The CDR3 here is CASSFPPDTQYF. CDR3 in DNA: TGTGCCAGCAGTTTTCCTCCAGATACGCAGTATTTT.

The rearrangement links TRBV11-2 to TRBJ2-7; D is unclear. From germline, CDR1 is SGHAT and CDR2 FQNNGV. The germline V and J ends were trimmed by 1 base and 3 bases, with 7 bases remaining between them. The CDR3 has 13 residues. CDR3 loop: CASSLVQNYEQYF. CDR3 DNA: TGTGCCAGCAGCTTAGTCCAGAACTACGAGCAGTACTTC.

This rearrangement joins TRBV19 to TRBJ2-2; D is perhaps TRBD2 (6 bases). The germline V and J ends were trimmed by 4 bases and 5 bases, with 26 bases remaining between them. The CDR3 consists of 19 residues. Germline V lookup: CDR1 LNHDA, CDR2 SQIVND (reference sequence). In nucleotides, the CDR3 is TGTGCCAGTAGTAACCCCCAGGTCGGCGGAGGGATCGGAACCGGGGAGCTGTTTTTT. Amino acid sequence: CASSNPQVGGGIGTGELFF. The whole variable domain, filled in from reference TRBV19 and TRBJ2-2, reads DGGITQSPKYLFRKEGQNVTLSCEQNLNHDAMYWYRQDPGQGLRLIYYSQIVNDFQKGDIAEGYSVSREKKESFPLTVTSAQKNPTAFYLCASSNPQVGGGIGTGELFFGEGSRLTVL.

This rearrangement joins TRBV4-2 to TRBJ2-1, with 10 bases identical to TRBD2. Germline CDR1 LGHNA, CDR2 YNFKEQ. This CDR3 contains 15 residues. V was pared by 0 bases and J by 6 bases, with 2 bases of the junction left unmatched. CDR3 DNA sequence: TGTGCCAGCAGCCAAGAGGGACTAGCGAGCAATGAGCAGTTCTTC. Translation: CASSQEGLASNEQFF.

The chain is built from TRBV3-1 (or the pseudogene TRBV3-2) and TRBJ1-5; D not resolved. CDR3 length: 15 residues. CDR1 and CDR2 (germline): LGHDT, YNNKEL (reference sequence). Deletions cut 3 bases from V and 0 bases from J, with 9 bases between. DNA of the CDR3: TGTGCCAGCAGCCAGGGCCAATATAGCAATCAGCCCCAGCATTTT. This codes for CASSQGQYSNQPQHF.

This rearrangement joins TRBV18 to TRBJ2-7, with 12 bases lining up with TRBD2. The junction had 7 bases not matched to a gene; V was cut back by 5 bases and J by 5 bases. Germline values: CDR1 KGHSH, CDR2 LQKENI. The CDR3 extends over 15 amino acids. In nucleotides, the CDR3 is TGTGCCAGCTCAAGGACTAGCGGGGAAAATCACGAGCAGTACTTC. Translated: CASSRTSGENHEQYF.

This clone is a singleton in its sample. This chain connects TRBV18 to TRBJ1-5; the match to TRBD1 covers 7 bases. V lost 0 bases and J lost 4; bases outside the gene matches: 12. Germline-derived CDR1 and CDR2 are KGHSH and LQKENI. CDR3 size: 18 residues. The CDR3 sequence: CASSPPKQGSLINQPQHF. CDR3 bases: TGTGCCAGCTCACCACCGAAACAGGGGAGCCTTATTAATCAGCCCCAGCATTTT.

V is TRBV5-4 and J is TRBJ2-3; D is undetermined. Germline V lookup: CDR1 SGHNT, CDR2 YYREEE (reference sequence). This CDR3 spans 13 amino acids. V lost 1 base, J lost 3 bases, and 6 bases lay in between. CDR3 in DNA: TGTGCCAGCAGCTTGCAATTGACAGATACGCAGTATTTT. Translated, it gives CASSLQLTDTQYF. Full variable domain (rest looked up from reference TRBV5-4 and TRBJ2-3): ETGVTQSPTHLIKTRGQQVTLRCSSQSGHNTVSWYQQALGQGPQFIFQYYREEENGRGNFPPRFSGLQFPNYSSELNVNALELDDSALYLCASSLQLTDTQYFGPGTRLTVL.

This clone was counted only a few times. The chain recombines TRBV27 with TRBJ2-3; D is unclear. This CDR3 is 15 amino acids long. Germline loops: CDR1 MNHEY, CDR2 SMNVEV (reference sequence). Trimming cost V 7 bases and J 2 bases, with 16 bases left between them. The CDR3 here is CASTPSSPTTDTQYF. The CDR3 DNA follows: TGTGCCAGCACCCCCTCGTCTCCTACCACAGATACGCAGTATTTT.

The gene calls are TRBV5-1 and TRBJ2-2; D remains ambiguous. Germline loops: CDR1 SGHRS, CDR2 YFSETQ. V was shortened by 5 bases and J by 6 bases, with 14 bases between the two germline ends. This CDR3 region has 14 residues. The CDR3 is CASRRRGVSGELFF. The CDR3 DNA follows: TGCGCCAGCAGGCGTCGAGGAGTCTCCGGGGAGCTGTTTTTT.

The gene calls are TRBV7-9 and TRBJ2-7; 8 positions match TRBD2. The J segment lost 5 bases and the V segment lost 5 bases, leaving 5 bases of the junction unmatched. CDR1 is SEHNR, CDR2 FQNEAQ, per germline (reference sequence). The CDR3 loop spans 13 amino acids. The CDR3 sequence: CASSMGLENEQYF. CDR3 DNA sequence: TGTGCCAGCAGCATGGGACTAGAAAACGAGCAGTACTTC.

The chain has TRBV7-6 and TRBJ2-4; 10 positions agree with TRBD1. Trimming at V came to 5 bases and at J to 7 bases, leaving 8 bases not matched to a gene. The CDR3 has 15 residues. Per the germline V gene, CDR1 is SGHVS and CDR2 is FNYEAQ. The CDR3, as DNA: TGTGCCAGCAGCAAAGAACCGGGACAGGGGAACATTCAGTACTTC. Protein product: CASSKEPGQGNIQYF.

On this clone itself: This specimen includes other DNA sequences encoding the same CDR3. The chain carries TRBV19 and TRBJ1-1, with TRBD1 matching over 7 bases. Germline trimming cut 5 bases from V and 11 bases from J; bases unmatched to any gene: 11. The germline V gene has CDR1 LNHDA and CDR2 SQIVND (reference sequence). The length of the CDR3 is 13 residues. CDR3 region: CASSYLQGTEAFF. In DNA, the CDR3 is TGTGCCAGTAGTTACTTACAGGGGACCGAGGCTTTCTTT.

V is TRBV4-1 and J is TRBJ1-5; 8 bases map to TRBD1. Germline lookup yields CDR1 MGHRA and CDR2 YSYEKL. The CDR3 spans 15 residues. Germline trimming cut 2 bases from V and 2 bases from J; bases unmatched to any gene: 2. The CDR3 sequence is CASSQWGQGNQPQHF. DNA of the CDR3: TGCGCCAGCAGCCAATGGGGACAGGGCAATCAGCCCCAGCATTTT.